The sequence of this T cell receptor beta chain was determined in a study of blood T cell repertoires in COVID-19. As for the study in general: Spain, Italy and the United States supplied samples that represented acute and convalescent COVID-19.

Some clones are missing from TCRdb's copy, which holds only in-frame ones; the method was immunoSEQ multiplex PCR. The sample carries around 100,000 clones, around 83% recorded once. Trimming shortened V by 5 bases and J by 3 bases, and 8 bases separated the two germline ends. This CDR3 has 13 residues. CDR1 is SGHAT, CDR2 FQNNGV, per germline. This clonotype was obtained from a middle-aged man with acute or convalescent COVID-19. The V gene is TRBV11-2, the J gene TRBJ1-5, with unresolved D. What was sequenced was peripheral blood. The CDR3 nucleotides are TGTGCCAGCAGCCGACATTTCAATCAGCCCCAGCATTTT. Its translation is CASSRHFNQPQHF.